These 22 T cell receptor beta chains were all obtained from the same sample, sequenced in a study of blood T cell repertoires in COVID-19. Clones were read by immunoSEQ multiplex PCR, and TCRdb kept only the in-frame ones, dropping some. The sample consists of under 350,000 clones, roughly 91% of them appearing once. The sample comprised peripheral blood. These receptors were collected from a man aged 35 to 55 with acute or convalescent COVID-19.

The chain has TRBV28 and TRBJ2-7; TRBD2 agrees at 10 bases. CDR3 length: 14 residues. J gave up 2 bases and V 7 bases, and 5 bases lay outside the gene matches. Germline CDR1 MDHEN, CDR2 SYDVKM. Here the CDR3 DNA reads TGTGCCAGCACCCCAGCGGGGGGGCCCTACGAGCAGTACTTC. This sequence encodes CASTPAGGPYEQYF.

This chain joins TRBV2 and TRBJ1-4, with 7 positions matching TRBD1. The CDR3 sequence is 15 residues long. The V and J ends lost 5 bases and 8 bases, in that order; junction bases with no gene match: 11. Germline V gene sequence: CDR1 SNHLY, CDR2 FYNNEI. DNA of the CDR3: TGTGCCAGCAGTCGGTCGACAGGGCCCGGCGAAAAACTGTTTTTT. This gives the protein CASSRSTGPGEKLFF.

The genes are TRBV12-5 and TRBJ2-3; no clear D gene. The V end was cut by 6 bases, the J end by 1 base, with 8 bases between. The CDR3 sequence is 13 residues long. CDR1 and CDR2 from the germline V gene are LGHNT and FRNRAP. In DNA form, the CDR3 reads TGTGCTAGTGGGCGGTGGGGCACAGATACGCAGTATTTT. This gives the protein CASGRWGTDTQYF.

The chain employs TRBV7-8 and TRBJ1-4; the match to TRBD1 covers 7 bases. CDR1 and CDR2 (germline): SGHVS, FQNEAQ. The V and J ends lost 4 bases and 6 bases, in that order; junction bases with no gene match: 11. The CDR3 covers 16 residues. In DNA form, the CDR3 reads TGTGCCAGCAGCTCCCCTCGAGGAGGGGGCTATGAAAAACTGTTTTTT. Amino acids: CASSSPRGGGYEKLFF. Supplemented by reference TRBV7-8 and TRBJ1-4, the full variable domain reads GAGVSQSPRYKVAKRGQDVALRCDPISGHVSLFWYQQALGQGPEFLTYFQNEAQLDKSGLPSDRFFAERPEGSVSTLKIQRTQQEDSAVYLCASSSPRGGGYEKLFFGSGTQLSVL.

The chain recombines TRBV5-1 with TRBJ2-1, with TRBD2 matching 8 bases. V was clipped by 1 base and J by 3 bases; unmatched bases: 3. The CDR3 length is 15 residues. Per germline, CDR1 SGHRS and CDR2 YFSETQ. CDR3 region: CASSLSGGIYNEQFF. In DNA form, the CDR3 reads TGCGCCAGCAGCTTGAGCGGGGGTATCTACAATGAGCAGTTCTTC.

This sequence joins TRBV30 and TRBJ1-1; possibly TRBD1 for D (6 bases). Germline V gene lookup returns CDR1 GTSNPN and CDR2 SVGIG (reference sequence). The CDR3 runs 14 residues. The ends were cut back, 0 bases at V and 5 bases at J, with 13 bases in the middle. The CDR3, as DNA: TGTGCCTGGAGTGTACACAGGGAGGGGACTGAAGCTTTCTTT. This translates into CAWSVHREGTEAFF.

In DNA, the CDR3 is TGCGCCAGCAGCCAAGATTCTCAGTTATCAGGGGCCCAGCATTTT. This sequence encodes CASSQDSQLSGAQHF. The rearrangement joins TRBV4-1 to TRBJ1-5, with D perhaps matching TRBD1 (6 bases). The V and J ends lost 0 bases and 11 bases respectively, with 17 bases between them. The length of the CDR3 is 15 residues. Per the germline V gene, CDR1 is MGHRA and CDR2 is YSYEKL.

This rearrangement joins TRBV5-1 to TRBJ2-5; 10 bases match TRBD1. The length of the CDR3 is 16 residues. V shed 1 base, J shed 5 bases, and the junction held 8 bases outside the gene matches. Germline CDR1 is SGHRS and CDR2 is YFSETQ. The CDR3 sequence is CASSLITGTGDETQYF. CDR3 DNA: TGCGCCAGCAGCTTGATTACCGGGACAGGGGACGAGACCCAGTACTTC.

The gene calls are TRBV24-1 and TRBJ2-1; D is possibly TRBD2 (6 bases). The CDR3 length is 14 residues. Between the trimmed V and J ends, which lost 4 bases and 8 bases, there was a span of 14 bases. From germline, CDR1 is KGHDR and CDR2 SFDVKD. CDR3 nucleotides: TGTGCCACCAGTGACCCGAGACTAGTAGATGAGCAGTTCTTC. It is translated as CATSDPRLVDEQFF.

The count of this clone is one. This rearrangement joins TRBV5-1 to TRBJ1-6; 7 bases line up with TRBD1. The V gene end was trimmed by 7 bases and the J gene end by 8 bases; junction bases not matched to a gene: 9. The germline CDR1 and CDR2 sequences are SGHRS and YFSETQ. This CDR3 spans 14 amino acids. The CDR3 DNA reads as TGCGCCAGCGCTACAGGGGCGCGGTATTCACCCCTCCACTTT. Translation gives CASATGARYSPLHF.

The chain has TRBV6-6 and TRBJ1-2; D gene unclear. The germline CDR1 and CDR2 sequences are MNHNY and SVGAGI (reference sequence). The CDR3 is 13 amino acids. V lost 2 bases, J lost 6 bases, and 10 bases lay in between. The CDR3: CASSYEGCNGYTF. In nucleotides, the CDR3 is TGTGCCAGCAGTTACGAGGGATGCAATGGCTACACCTTC.

This chain connects TRBV29-1 to TRBJ1-4; TRBD1 matches 8 bases. Germline assignment: CDR1 SQVTM and CDR2 ANQGSEA. The CDR3 is 12 amino acids. V shed 7 bases, J shed 6 bases, and the junction held 4 bases outside the gene matches. The CDR3 DNA reads as TGCAGCGGCCAGGGGGCGGATGAAAAACTGTTTTTT. Translating gives CSGQGADEKLFF.

This chain uses TRBV5-1 with TRBJ1-2, with D possibly TRBD1 on 6 matching bases. This CDR3 contains 14 residues. From germline, CDR1 is SGHRS and CDR2 YFSETQ. The V gene lost 0 bases and the J gene lost 4 bases, with 10 bases spanning the gap. The CDR3 reads CASSLEQGTYGYTF. The CDR3 DNA sequence: TGCGCCAGCAGCTTGGAGCAGGGGACCTATGGCTACACCTTC.

The V gene is TRBV10-1, the J gene TRBJ2-7, with TRBD2 as a possible D gene (5 bases). Trimming cost V 10 bases and J 3 bases, with 16 bases left between them. CDR1 and CDR2 from the germline V gene are WNHNN and SYGVQD (reference sequence). This CDR3 comprises 13 residues. The CDR3 loop reads CATSPGVGYEQYF. DNA for the CDR3: TGCGCCACCTCGCCCGGGGTGGGCTACGAGCAGTACTTC.

J is TRBJ1-5 and V is TRBV27; the D gene is possibly TRBD1 (6 bases). The V end was cut by 5 bases, the J end by 6 bases, with 17 bases between. The CDR3 totals 15 residues. The germline V gene encodes CDR1 MNHEY and CDR2 SMNVEV (reference sequence). This chain's CDR3 is CASSPPGHRGQPQHF. The CDR3 nucleotides read TGTGCCAGCAGTCCCCCGGGACATCGCGGTCAGCCCCAGCATTTT.

The gene calls are TRBV12-3 or TRBV12-4 and TRBJ1-6; no reliable D call. Trimming cost V 2 bases and J 10 bases, with 6 bases left between them. This CDR3 comprises 12 residues. The CDR3 nucleotides are TGTGCCAGCAGTTTATTCTCCTCACCCCTCCACTTT. Its translation is CASSLFSSPLHF.

The rearrangement uses TRBV24-1 and TRBJ1-2; the D is unclear. CDR3 length: 11 residues. Germline V gene lookup returns CDR1 KGHDR and CDR2 SFDVKD. Trimming removed 5 bases from V and 8 bases from J, with 8 bases in between. CDR3 in DNA: TGTGCCACCAGTGGGCCAGGAGGCTACACCTTC. This translates into CATSGPGGYTF.

J is TRBJ1-1 and V is TRBV19, with D unresolved. Trimming removed 3 bases from V and 0 bases from J, with 8 bases in between. Germline values: CDR1 LNHDA, CDR2 SQIVND (reference sequence). The CDR3 has 14 residues. The DNA of the CDR3 is TGTGCCAGTAGTATGGGCACCATGAACACTGAAGCTTTCTTT. Amino acid sequence: CASSMGTMNTEAFF.

This chain connects TRBV30 to TRBJ1-1; D ambiguous. The V and J ends lost 0 bases and 4 bases respectively, with 6 bases between them. The CDR3 spans 12 residues. Germline V gene sequence: CDR1 GTSNPN, CDR2 SVGIG (reference sequence). CDR3 loop: CAWSVEGTEAFF. The CDR3 bases are TGTGCCTGGAGTGTAGAGGGCACTGAAGCTTTCTTT.

The chain is built from TRBV5-1 and TRBJ1-5; TRBD1 agrees at 10 bases. Losses at the gene ends were 4 bases for V and 2 bases for J; bases not matched to a gene: 9. The V gene's germline CDR1 is SGHRS and CDR2 YFSETQ. This CDR3 comprises 17 residues. CDR3 amino acids: CASSQNPTGGRNQPQHF. CDR3 nucleotides: TGCGCCAGCAGCCAGAATCCGACAGGGGGCCGCAATCAGCCCCAGCATTTT.

This clone was counted a single time. The rearrangement links TRBV15 to TRBJ2-7; D is possibly TRBD1 (6 bases). Trimming cost V 5 bases and J 0 bases, with 20 bases left between them. Germline V CDR1 and CDR2: LNHNV, YYDKDF (reference sequence). This CDR3 comprises 17 residues. The CDR3 DNA reads TGTGCCACCAGCGGTCTACCGCCGGGACAACTCTCCTACGAGCAGTACTTC. It specifies CATSGLPPGQLSYEQYF.

The chain is built from TRBV6-5 and TRBJ1-4; D is perhaps TRBD1 (5 bases). The CDR3 totals 13 residues. Germline values: CDR1 MNHEY, CDR2 SVGAGI. V shed 8 bases and J shed 7 bases, with 14 bases lying between them. For the CDR3, the DNA is TGTGCCAGCGGGGCCCCCGGACGTGAAAAACTGTTTTTT. It codes for CASGAPGREKLFF.